One and the same sample provided the 12 T cell receptor beta chains below, sequenced in a study of CD8 T cells in Susac syndrome. RNA, at about 0.45 to 1 ug, was reverse transcribed with random hexamers. TCRdb processed the immunoSEQ multiplex PCR reads anew with MiXCR; each CDR3 protein has one entry. The table records about 150,000 distinct CDR3 sequences, about 96% of them present only once. The specimen sequenced was CD4+ T cells from PBMCs. These TCRs come from a human donor with Susac syndrome.

V and J are TRBV24-1 and TRBJ2-2, with D maybe TRBD2 (5 bases). Germline loops: CDR1 KGHDR, CDR2 SFDVKD. This CDR3 comprises 16 residues. V gave up 10 bases and J gave up 5 bases, with 22 bases separating them. The CDR3 here is CATSRARGGYTGELFF. CDR3 DNA sequence: TGTGCCACTTCAAGGGCGAGAGGAGGATATACCGGGGAGCTGTTTTTT.

This chain uses TRBV2 with TRBJ1-1; no reliable D call. Germline CDR1 and CDR2: SNHLY and FYNNEI. This CDR3 comprises 13 residues. The V and J ends lost 6 bases and 5 bases respectively, with 13 bases between them. The CDR3: CASRTGGSTEAFF. Written as DNA, the CDR3 is TGTGCCAGCAGGACGGGAGGTAGTACTGAAGCTTTCTTT.

The chain recombines TRBV7-2 with TRBJ2-7; D possibly corresponds to TRBD2 (5 bases). Trimming left V 5 bases short and J 5 bases short, with 19 bases between. Germline CDR1 reads SGHTA; CDR2 reads FQGNSA. The CDR3 runs to 15 residues. As DNA, the CDR3 is TGTGCCAGCAGCCCCCGGCCGCGGGTACGTGACGAGCAGTACTTC. Amino acid sequence: CASSPRPRVRDEQYF.

V is TRBV28 and J is TRBJ2-1; D unresolved. Germline values: CDR1 MDHEN, CDR2 SYDVKM. The CDR3 consists of 14 residues. V lost 6 bases, J lost 6 bases, and 15 bases lay in between. Here the CDR3 DNA reads TGTGCCAGCAGCTCACCGGGCGCTTTCAATGAGCAGTTCTTC. The encoded protein is CASSSPGAFNEQFF. The full variable domain, in which reference TRBV28 and TRBJ2-1 provide the parts outside the CDR3, is DVKVTQSSRYLVKRTGEKVFLECVQDMDHENMFWYRQDPGLGLRLIYFSYDVKMKEKGDIPEGYSVSREKKERFSLILESASTNQTSMYLCASSSPGAFNEQFFGPGTRLTVL.

The V call is TRBV20-1, the J call TRBJ1-5; the D gene is possibly TRBD1 (5 bases). Germline values: CDR1 DFQATT, CDR2 SNEGSKA (reference sequence). Deletions cut 6 bases from V and 5 bases from J, with 11 bases between. The CDR3 extends over 12 amino acids. The CDR3 is CSAAGLDQPQHF. CDR3 nucleotides: TGCAGTGCGGCGGGGCTCGATCAGCCCCAGCATTTT.

CDR3 DNA sequence: TGCAGTGCCCCAGGAGAGTACACAGATACGCAGTATTTT. Amino acids: CSAPGEYTDTQYF. The chain is built from TRBV20-1 and TRBJ2-3; D not resolved. Deletions cut 6 bases from V and 2 bases from J, with 12 bases between. There are 13 residues in the CDR3. Germline loops: CDR1 DFQATT, CDR2 SNEGSKA (reference sequence).

The V and J genes are TRBV9 and TRBJ2-7, with 8 bases matching TRBD1. The V and J ends lost 4 bases and 3 bases, in that order; junction bases with no gene match: 6. This CDR3 contains 14 residues. Germline-derived CDR1 and CDR2 are SGDLS and YYNGEE. CDR3 sequence: CASSPRQGSYEQYF. CDR3 coding DNA: TGTGCCAGCAGCCCGCGACAGGGGAGCTACGAGCAGTACTTC.

This clonotype was counted a few times. The V call is TRBV20-1, the J call TRBJ2-7; a possible D gene is TRBD1 (5 bases). Between the trimmed V and J ends, which lost 5 bases and 5 bases, there was a span of 10 bases. CDR3 length equals 11 residues. The germline V gene encodes CDR1 DFQATT and CDR2 SNEGSKA (reference sequence). The CDR3 reads CSAQGIDEQYF. The CDR3 nucleotides are TGCAGTGCTCAGGGTATCGACGAGCAGTACTTC.

The CDR3 region is CASTPRGPGRMTYEQYF. Written as DNA, the CDR3 is TGTGCCAGCACCCCTCGGGGCCCGGGACGGATGACCTACGAGCAGTACTTC. The chain links TRBV5-6 to TRBJ2-7, with D perhaps matching TRBD1 or TRBD2 (5 bases each). The V gene lost 6 bases and the J gene lost 2 bases, with 24 bases spanning the gap. Germline V gene sequence: CDR1 SGHDT, CDR2 YYEEEE. This CDR3 is 17 amino acids long. Variable domain in full (rest from reference TRBV5-6 and TRBJ2-7): DAGVTQSPTHLIKTRGQQVTLRCSPKSGHDTVSWYQQALGQGPQFIFQYYEEEERQRGNFPDRFSGHQFPNYSSELNVNALLLGDSALYLCASTPRGPGRMTYEQYFGPGTRLTVT.

The CDR3 bases are TGTGCCAGCAGCGTAGCTTCAGGGGACGAGCAGTACGTC. Protein sequence: CASSVASGDEQYV. The chain links TRBV9 to TRBJ2-7; tentatively, D is TRBD1 (6 bases). CDR3 length equals 13 residues. The germline V and J ends were trimmed by 0 bases and 5 bases, with 9 bases remaining between them. Germline-derived CDR1 and CDR2 are SGDLS and YYNGEE.

The V call is TRBV2, the J call TRBJ2-2; the D gene is possibly TRBD2 (6 bases). This CDR3 comprises 15 residues. V lost 6 bases and J 5 bases, leaving 16 bases between the germline ends. Germline CDR1 is SNHLY and CDR2 is FYNNEI. This CDR3 reads CASRPPGLMTGELFF. CDR3 DNA: TGTGCCAGCAGACCGCCGGGACTGATGACCGGGGAGCTGTTTTTT.

The chain recombines TRBV24-1 with TRBJ1-5; no firm D call. The germline V and J ends were trimmed by 3 bases and 1 base, with 9 bases remaining between them. The CDR3 covers 15 residues. Germline V gives CDR1 KGHDR, CDR2 SFDVKD. The CDR3 nucleotides are TGTGCCACCAGTGATGACACGTGGAGCAATCAGCCCCAGCATTTT. Translating gives CATSDDTWSNQPQHF.